Listed below are T cell receptor beta chains from one sample, sequenced in a study of beta chain features in type 1 diabetes. Some clones are missing from TCRdb's copy, which holds only in-frame ones; the method was immunoSEQ multiplex PCR. The table includes about 16,000 clones, 55% detected once. The sequenced material came from stem cell memory CD4+ T cells from blood. The receptors come from a woman aged 18-35 years in good health. Both conserved end residues are part of each CDR3. The D gene is left open where the match is weak. Expanded clones are given a class, and other clones once, few, many or no size at all.

j_gene,d_gene,v_gene,abundance,CDR3aa,CDR3nt
TRBJ2-7,TRBD1,TRBV7-8,few,CASSSSRDSTYEQYF,TGTGCCAGCAGCTCTAGTCGGGACAGTACCTACGAGCAGTACTTC
TRBJ2-5,TRBD1,TRBV18,NA,CASSPRTGGKETQYF,TGTGCCAGCTCACCACGGACAGGGGGGAAAGAGACCCAGTACTTC
TRBJ2-7,NA,TRBV15,NA,CATSRDDEQYF,TGTGCCACCAGCAGAGACGACGAGCAGTACTTC
TRBJ2-5,TRBD2,TRBV7-9,NA,CASSPLLAGGQETQYF,TGTGCCAGCAGCCCCTTACTAGCGGGGGGGCAAGAGACCCAGTACTTC
TRBJ2-3,TRBD2,TRBV2,NA,CASRGLAERLSTDTQYF,TGTGCCAGCAGGGGACTAGCGGAGAGGTTAAGCACAGATACGCAGTATTTT
TRBJ2-5,TRBD2,TRBV7-9,few,CASSPRPSGREQETQYF,TGTGCCAGCAGCCCAAGACCGAGCGGGAGAGAACAAGAGACCCAGTACTTC
TRBJ2-7,TRBD1,TRBV6-5,once,CASTPGQPNVQYF,TGTGCCAGCACCCCGGGACAGCCTAACGTGCAGTACTTC
TRBJ2-7,TRBD2,TRBV6-5,NA,CASRTSGVSYEQYF,TGTGCCAGCAGGACTAGCGGGGTATCCTACGAGCAGTACTTC
TRBJ1-3,NA,TRBV6-1,NA,CASSANDRGNTIYF,TGTGCCAGCAGTGCAAACGACAGGGGAAACACCATATATTTT
TRBJ2-5,NA,TRBV2,NA,CASNKERDQETQYF,TGTGCCAGCAACAAAGAACGGGACCAAGAGACCCAGTACTTC
TRBJ1-1,NA,TRBV18,few,CASSPKDSPGEAFF,TGTGCCAGCTCACCAAAGGACAGCCCAGGAGAAGCTTTCTTT
TRBJ2-1,TRBD2,TRBV6-1,NA,CASRDSGRIGEQFF,TGTGCCAGCAGAGATAGCGGGAGAATCGGGGAGCAGTTCTTC
TRBJ2-5,NA,TRBV15,few,CATSRGNPDQETQYF,TGTGCCACCAGCAGAGGAAATCCGGACCAAGAGACCCAGTACTTC
TRBJ1-2,NA,TRBV2,NA,CASKGDENYGYTF,TGTGCCAGCAAGGGGGATGAGAACTATGGCTACACCTTC
TRBJ2-5,NA,TRBV7-2,NA,CASSLTGGFQETQYF,TGTGCCAGCAGCCTTACTGGGGGGTTTCAAGAGACCCAGTACTTC
TRBJ2-7,TRBD1,TRBV7-9,NA,CASSLRTGSRGTYEQYF,TGTGCCAGCAGCCTCCGGACAGGCTCAAGGGGAACTTACGAGCAGTACTTC
TRBJ2-3,TRBD1,TRBV10-1,NA,CASSGTGTDTQYF,TGCGCCAGCAGTGGGACAGGGACAGATACGCAGTATTTT
TRBJ2-6,TRBD2,TRBV27,NA,CASSLVVAVSGVSGANVLTF,TGTGCCAGCAGTTTAGTCGTGGCGGTTAGCGGGGTCTCTGGGGCCAACGTCCTGACTTTC
TRBJ1-1,NA,TRBV4-1,once,CASSPGPTFTEAFF,TGCGCCAGCAGCCCTGGGCCCACGTTCACTGAAGCTTTCTTT
TRBJ1-2,TRBD1,TRBV5-1,NA,CASSLVERGHSTNYGYTF,TGCGCCAGCAGCTTGGTCGAGAGGGGGCATAGTACTAACTATGGCTACACCTTC
TRBJ1-2,NA,TRBV30,NA,CAWSDDLAGGYGYTF,TGTGCCTGGAGTGACGACCTGGCGGGAGGCTATGGCTACACCTTC
TRBJ1-6,TRBD1,TRBV9,NA,CASSPGTGGDNSPLHF,TGTGCCAGCAGCCCCGGGACAGGGGGAGATAATTCACCCCTCCACTTT
TRBJ1-1,NA,TRBV6-5,few,CASTTQPGAFF,TGTGCCAGCACCACCCAGCCCGGGGCTTTCTTT
TRBJ2-1,NA,TRBV29-1,few,CSVANNEQFF,TGCAGCGTCGCTAACAATGAGCAGTTCTTC
TRBJ2-1,TRBD2,TRBV2,NA,CASSPRTSMNEQFF,TGTGCCAGCAGCCCAAGGACTAGCATGAATGAGCAGTTCTTC
TRBJ1-1,NA,TRBV14,NA,CASSLNTGSLDGTEAFF,TGTGCCAGCAGCCTAAATACAGGGAGCTTAGATGGCACTGAAGCTTTCTTT
TRBJ1-2,TRBD1,TRBV5-1,NA,CASSFNAQGAFGYTF,TGCGCCAGCAGCTTTAATGCACAGGGGGCGTTTGGCTACACCTTC
TRBJ2-2,NA,TRBV4-1,few,CASSQDRGNRPTGELFF,TGCGCCAGCAGCCAAGATCGGGGGAACAGGCCTACCGGGGAGCTGTTTTTT
TRBJ1-1,NA,TRBV30,NA,CAWSVQFEAFF,TGTGCCTGGAGTGTTCAGTTTGAAGCTTTCTTT
TRBJ1-1,TRBD1,TRBV27,NA,CASSPGDRVSTEAFF,TGTGCCAGCAGTCCAGGGGACAGGGTATCCACTGAAGCTTTCTTT
TRBJ1-2,TRBD1,TRBV28,NA,CASATGLNYGYTF,TGTGCCAGCGCGACAGGGTTGAACTATGGCTACACCTTC
TRBJ2-1,TRBD2,TRBV2,few,CASMAGTRSDEQFF,TGTGCCAGCATGGCCGGGACTAGATCTGATGAGCAGTTCTTC
TRBJ2-1,NA,TRBV2,NA,CASSSDPTGEQFF,TGTGCCAGCAGTTCCGACCCCACAGGGGAGCAGTTCTTC
TRBJ2-1,NA,TRBV5-4,NA,CASSFGDYNEQFF,TGTGCCAGCAGCTTCGGGGATTACAATGAGCAGTTCTTC
TRBJ1-2,NA,TRBV30,NA,CAWKTGFFGNYGYTF,TGTGCCTGGAAAACAGGGTTTTTTGGGAACTATGGCTACACCTTC
TRBJ2-7,NA,TRBV27,NA,CASKKDRGSSYEQYF,TGTGCCAGCAAGAAAGACAGAGGTTCCTCCTACGAGCAGTACTTC
TRBJ2-7,TRBD2,TRBV5-6,NA,CASSKNHIELAGGEQYF,TGTGCCAGCAGCAAGAACCACATTGAACTAGCGGGAGGCGAGCAGTACTTC
TRBJ1-5,NA,TRBV18,few,CASSPGRNQPQHF,TGTGCCAGCTCACCAGGCCGCAATCAGCCCCAGCATTTT
TRBJ1-3,NA,TRBV28,once,CASSGPRGNSGNTIYF,TGTGCCAGCAGTGGACCCAGGGGTAACTCTGGAAACACCATATATTTT
TRBJ2-1,NA,TRBV7-2,NA,CASRRGTSSYNEQFF,TGTGCCAGCAGGCGCGGGACCAGCTCCTACAATGAGCAGTTCTTC
TRBJ1-5,TRBD1,TRBV18,NA,CASSPSDRGYNQPQHF,TGTGCCAGCTCGCCCTCGGACAGGGGTTACAATCAGCCCCAGCATTTT
TRBJ2-5,TRBD1,TRBV7-8,NA,CASRLTVGRDRGLETQYF,TGTGCCAGCAGGTTAACGGTCGGCCGAGACAGGGGGCTCGAGACCCAGTACTTC
TRBJ2-1,NA,TRBV4-3,once,CASSHGLDQQFF,TGCGCCAGCAGCCATGGTCTAGACCAGCAGTTCTTC
TRBJ2-7,NA,TRBV11-2,NA,CASSLSQFVYEQYF,TGTGCCAGCAGCTTAAGTCAGTTCGTCTACGAGCAGTACTTC
TRBJ1-1,NA,TRBV25-1,few,CASSHGNTEAFF,TGTGCCAGCAGCCACGGGAACACTGAAGCTTTCTTT
TRBJ2-7,NA,TRBV7-9,NA,CASSQLGNRVREQYF,TGTGCCAGCAGCCAACTGGGGAACAGGGTCCGCGAGCAGTACTTC
TRBJ1-3,TRBD1,TRBV9,NA,CASSVWTGAGNTIYF,TGTGCCAGCAGCGTTTGGACAGGGGCTGGAAACACCATATATTTT
TRBJ2-1,TRBD1,TRBV6-1,NA,CASREQGVEQFF,TGTGCCAGCAGAGAACAGGGGGTTGAGCAGTTCTTC
TRBJ2-1,NA,TRBV7-3,few,CASSPSGGQWNEQFF,TGTGCCAGCAGCCCTTCCGGGGGGCAGTGGAATGAGCAGTTCTTC
TRBJ1-1,NA,TRBV10-3,few,CAISESGRNRTEAFF,TGTGCCATCAGTGAGTCGGGCAGGAATAGGACTGAAGCTTTCTTT
TRBJ2-1,NA,TRBV5-4,NA,CASSSHSDGNEQFF,TGTGCCAGCAGCTCCCACAGTGATGGCAATGAGCAGTTCTTC
TRBJ2-1,NA,TRBV7-9,NA,CASSAYRDPSYNEQFF,TGTGCCAGCAGCGCCTACAGGGATCCCTCCTACAATGAGCAGTTCTTC